The 30 T cell receptor beta chains in this list originate from one sample, sequenced in a study of regulatory T cells in long-lasting Graves disease. The authors built TCR beta libraries using iRepertoire HTBI primers and Arm-PCR of CDR3 regions. MiXCR, applied by TCRdb to the multiplex PCR reads, yields one record per CDR3 protein. Among about 290,000 distinct CDR3 sequences listed, 20% to 25% were seen once. Time point given: persistent/refractory GD, antithyroid drugs over 5 years with positive TRAb. Scientists built the TCR library using RNA that was extracted from PBMCs. The specimen was peripheral blood mononuclear cells (PBMCs), collected when the disease was refractory, from a patient treated with antithyroid drugs. All receptors come from a female donor with Graves disease.

The sample holds many counts of this clonotype. CDR3 loop: CASSDAVAYEQYF. As DNA, the CDR3 is TGTGCCAGCAGTGACGCTGTGGCCTACGAGCAGTACTTC. The J gene is TRBJ2-7, the V gene TRBV2; D is undetermined. The V end was cut by 3 bases, the J end by 2 bases, with 8 bases between. From germline, CDR1 is SNHLY and CDR2 FYNNEI. The CDR3 sequence is 13 residues long. The whole variable domain, remainder taken from reference TRBV2 and TRBJ2-7, is EPEVTQTPSHQVTQMGQEVILRCVPISNHLYFYWYRQILGQKVEFLVSFYNNEISEKSEIFDDQFSVERPDGSNFTLKIRSTKLEDSAMYFCASSDAVAYEQYFGPGTRLTVT.

This clonotype has only a few counts. This chain connects TRBV29-1 to TRBJ2-5; D gene ambiguous. CDR3 size: 12 residues. The ends were cut back, 4 bases at V and 5 bases at J, with 11 bases in the middle. CDR1 is SQVTM, CDR2 ANQGSEA, per germline. The CDR3 bases are TGCAGCGTTGCTAGATCTGGGGAGACCCAGTACTTC. The encoded protein is CSVARSGETQYF.

This clonotype was seen only a few times. V usage is TRBV9 and J usage is TRBJ2-7, with TRBD1 matching over 8 bases. Germline CDR1 reads SGDLS; CDR2 reads YYNGEE. The CDR3 is made up of 15 amino acids. Trimming at V came to 4 bases and at J to 0 bases, leaving 6 bases not matched to a gene. CDR3: CASSRGQESSYEQYF. CDR3 in DNA: TGTGCCAGCAGCCGGGGACAGGAAAGCTCCTACGAGCAGTACTTC.

The V and J genes are TRBV29-1 and TRBJ1-1, with D tentatively TRBD1 (5 bases). CDR3 length equals 11 residues. With 4 bases removed from V and 8 bases from J, the gap between germline ends came to 11 bases. The germline CDR1 and CDR2 sequences are SQVTM and ANQGSEA. CDR3 sequence reads: CSVVGYREAFF. CDR3 DNA sequence: TGCAGCGTTGTCGGTTACAGGGAAGCTTTCTTT.

This clonotype was observed many times. The rearrangement uses TRBV7-2 and TRBJ1-4; D gene uncertain. CDR1 and CDR2 from the germline V gene are SGHTA and FQGNSA. Trimming took off 0 bases at V and 0 bases at J, with 8 bases between the two ends. This CDR3 is 16 amino acids long. The CDR3 loop reads CASSLALGATNEKLFF. In DNA form, the CDR3 reads TGTGCCAGCAGCTTAGCTCTCGGAGCAACTAATGAAAAACTGTTTTTT.

This chain connects TRBV10-3 to TRBJ2-3; D is unresolved. The CDR3 length is 13 residues. Trimming stripped 10 bases from V and 2 bases from J, with 13 bases between. The germline V gene encodes CDR1 ENHRY and CDR2 SYGVKD. CDR3 in amino acids: CATTPSNTDTQYF. The CDR3 DNA reads as TGTGCCACTACACCCTCCAACACAGATACGCAGTATTTT.

This clonotype has a handful of counts. The chain uses TRBV9 and TRBJ1-1; D is perhaps TRBD1 (6 bases). CDR1 is SGDLS and CDR2 is YYNGEE in the germline V gene. Trimming left V 4 bases short and J 6 bases short, with 13 bases between. The CDR3 is 13 amino acids. The CDR3 here is CASSLQGGPEAFF. The CDR3 region has the DNA TGTGCCAGCAGCCTACAGGGAGGTCCTGAAGCTTTCTTT.

V is TRBV12-3 or TRBV12-4 and J is TRBJ1-2, with D perhaps TRBD1 (6 bases). V lost 6 bases and J lost 7, with 15 bases in between. The CDR3 is 13 residues long. The CDR3 reads CASSGGRAGGYTF. The CDR3 nucleotides read TGTGCCAGCAGCGGGGGCAGGGCGGGTGGCTACACCTTC.

The chain carries TRBV12-3 or TRBV12-4 and TRBJ1-1, with D hard to call. CDR3 length equals 15 residues. With 6 bases removed from V and 8 bases from J, the gap between germline ends came to 22 bases. The CDR3 DNA sequence: TGTGCCAGCAGCCAAGGGCAGACCGCGGTTGGCGAAGCTTTCTTT. It encodes CASSQGQTAVGEAFF.

This clonotype has ten or more counts. The chain links TRBV6-1 to TRBJ2-5, with 9 nucleotides matching TRBD2. V dropped 6 bases and J dropped 5; count of bases not matched to a gene: 10. The CDR3 has 15 residues. Germline CDR1 reads MNHNS; CDR2 reads SASEGT. The DNA of the CDR3 is TGTGCCAGCAGGGGACTAGCCTCAATGAGGGAGACCCAGTACTTC. This codes for CASRGLASMRETQYF.

V and J are TRBV7-3 and TRBJ1-2; tentatively, D is TRBD1 (6 bases). Germline V gene data show CDR1 as SGHTA and CDR2 as FQGTGA. The CDR3 has 16 amino acids. V was pared by 2 bases and J by 2 bases, with 15 bases between. The CDR3 bases are TGTGCCAGCAGCTTACATGCGGCAGGGGAAAACTATGGCTACACCTTC. Protein sequence: CASSLHAAGENYGYTF. The complete variable domain, with remaining parts taken from reference TRBV7-3 and TRBJ1-2, reads GAGVSQTPSNKVTEKGKYVELRCDPISGHTALYWYRQSLGQGPEFLIYFQGTGAADDSGLPNDRFFAVRPEGSVSTLKIQRTERGDSAVYLCASSLHAAGENYGYTFGSGTRLTVV.

The V call is TRBV19, the J call TRBJ2-7, with D uncertain. The ends were cut back, 1 base at V and 0 bases at J, with 7 bases in the middle. Germline-derived CDR1 and CDR2 are LNHDA and SQIVND (reference sequence). The length of the CDR3 is 14 residues. CDR3 sequence reads: CASSIAISSYEQYF. DNA of the CDR3: TGTGCCAGTAGTATAGCAATCAGCTCCTACGAGCAGTACTTC.

In its sample, this clonotype was seen many times. The chain links TRBV7-2 to TRBJ2-5; D is undetermined. V gave up 5 bases and J gave up 5 bases, with 12 bases separating them. The germline V gene encodes CDR1 SGHTA and CDR2 FQGNSA. This CDR3 is built from 13 residues. CDR3 protein: CASSEGPRETQYF. The CDR3 DNA is TGTGCCAGCAGCGAAGGTCCCCGGGAGACCCAGTACTTC.

This rearrangement joins TRBV6-1 to TRBJ2-2, with 10 bases matching TRBD2. J lost 3 bases, V lost 6 bases, and 4 bases had no gene match. Germline V CDR1 and CDR2: MNHNS, SASEGT. The length of the CDR3 is 15 residues. The DNA for the CDR3 is TGTGCCAGCAGACCGGGACTAGCGTACACCGGGGAGCTGTTTTTT. Protein sequence: CASRPGLAYTGELFF.

V gene TRBV28 combines with J gene TRBJ2-5; D is uncertain. TRBJ2-1 matches the DNA end more closely, so the J call is doubtful. Germline CDR1 is MDHEN and CDR2 is SYDVKM. This CDR3 is built from 14 residues. The CDR3 DNA reads TGTGCCAGCAGCGAAGTAGTCCCTTACAATGAGCAGTTCTTC. Its translation is CASSEVVPYNEQFF.

The chain is built from TRBV29-1 and TRBJ2-5; D is unclear. The germline gives CDR1 SQVTM, CDR2 ANQGSEA. CDR3 length equals 15 residues. The V end was cut by 3 bases, the J end by 2 bases, with 16 bases between. The CDR3 loop is CSVEGSGRQQETQYF. For the CDR3, the DNA is TGCAGCGTTGAGGGGTCAGGCAGGCAGCAAGAGACCCAGTACTTC.

This clonotype was detected once. With a much larger clone just one base away, this may be a read error. This rearrangement joins TRBV6-1 to TRBJ1-2; 7 bases fit TRBD1. Germline-derived CDR1 and CDR2 are MNHNS and SASEGT. The ends lost 11 bases at V and 0 bases at J; junction bases unmatched: 12. CDR3 length: 15 amino acids. The CDR3 reads CAGTRDSHANYGYTF. The CDR3 coding sequence is TGTGCCGGCACCCGGGACAGCCACGCTAACTATGGCTACACCTTC.

This clonotype has ten or more counts. The chain recombines TRBV11-2 with TRBJ2-7; D possibly corresponds to TRBD1 (6 bases). V lost 1 base, J lost 2 bases, and 12 bases lay in between. Germline V CDR1 and CDR2: SGHAT, FQNNGV. This CDR3 is built from 15 residues. The CDR3 spells CASSLGGPSAYEQYF. CDR3 nucleotide sequence: TGTGCCAGCAGCTTAGGGGGGCCTTCCGCCTACGAGCAGTACTTC.

The CDR3 is CASSPGTGLSYGYTF. The CDR3 nucleotides read TGTGCCAGCAGTCCCGGGACAGGACTTAGCTATGGCTACACCTTC. This chain connects TRBV28 to TRBJ1-2; 8 bases are a match to TRBD1. With V trimmed by 5 bases and J by 4 bases, 9 bases remained unmatched. This CDR3 spans 15 amino acids. The germline V gene has CDR1 MDHEN and CDR2 SYDVKM.

This clonotype was seen a few times. This sequence joins TRBV7-8 and TRBJ1-2; 10 bases are a match to TRBD1. Germline CDR1 is SGHVS and CDR2 is FQNEAQ. Losses at the gene ends were 5 bases for V and 8 bases for J; bases not matched to a gene: 5. The CDR3 covers 13 residues. The CDR3 protein is CASSRRQGAGYTF. Here the CDR3 DNA reads TGTGCCAGCAGCCGTCGACAGGGGGCCGGCTACACCTTC.

This clonotype was observed a handful of times. CDR3 region: CATRKGQLQETQYF. CDR3 DNA: TGTGCCACCAGAAAGGGACAGCTTCAAGAGACCCAGTACTTC. The V gene is TRBV24-1, the J gene TRBJ2-5; 7 nucleotides match TRBD1. Germline CDR1 reads KGHDR; CDR2 reads SFDVKD. This CDR3 has 14 amino acids. Unmatched junction bases numbered 6, after V lost 7 bases and J lost 2 bases.

The CDR3 spells CASRQSVSSYNEQFF. The CDR3 DNA reads TGTGCCAGCAGACAATCAGTCAGCAGCTACAATGAGCAGTTCTTC. The chain joins TRBV7-2 to TRBJ2-1, with D uncertain. The V end lost 6 bases, the J end lost 3 bases, and 15 bases lay between the germline ends. Germline CDR1 is SGHTA and CDR2 is FQGNSA. The CDR3 extends over 15 amino acids.

This clonotype was seen at least ten times. This chain links TRBV6-1 with TRBJ2-6; 7 bases match TRBD1. This CDR3 has 18 residues. Germline CDR1 MNHNS, CDR2 SASEGT. Trimming removed 7 bases from V and 1 base from J; junction bases left unmatched: 13. This CDR3 reads CASNKDRPSFSGANVLTF. The CDR3 DNA is TGTGCCAGCAATAAGGACAGGCCCTCCTTTTCTGGGGCCAACGTCCTGACTTTC.

The CDR3 DNA reads as TGTGCCACCTTTAGCGGGACCTACTACGAGCAGTACTTC. As protein: CATFSGTYYEQYF. The chain carries TRBV6-1 and TRBJ2-7; 8 bases are shared with TRBD2. This CDR3 spans 13 amino acids. The trim removed 10 bases at V and 3 bases at J, leaving 8 bases unmatched. CDR1 is MNHNS, CDR2 SASEGT, per germline.

The chain combines TRBV10-3 with TRBJ2-7; 11 positions agree with TRBD2. Losses at the gene ends were 11 bases for V and 3 bases for J; bases not matched to a gene: 6. The CDR3 spans 13 residues. Looked up from germline, CDR1 is ENHRY and CDR2 is SYGVKD. The CDR3 loop reads CAARLAGNYEQYF. The CDR3 nucleotides are TGTGCCGCCCGACTAGCGGGGAACTACGAGCAGTACTTC.

V gene TRBV28 combines with J gene TRBJ1-6; D gene uncertain. V gave up 3 bases and J gave up 4 bases, with 13 bases separating them. In germline, CDR1 is MDHEN, CDR2 SYDVKM. This CDR3 comprises 16 residues. In DNA form, the CDR3 reads TGTGCCAGCAGTTTCAGCGACCCCGGTTATAATTCACCCCTCCACTTT. The encoded protein is CASSFSDPGYNSPLHF.

This clonotype was counted ten times or more. The chain has TRBV12-3 or TRBV12-4 and TRBJ1-1; 9 bases align to TRBD1. Trimming at V came to 6 bases and at J to 6 bases, leaving 8 bases not matched to a gene. This CDR3 spans 14 amino acids. The CDR3 DNA follows: TGTGCCAGCAGCAGGGACAGGGCTACGGCTGAAGCTTTCTTT. Protein: CASSRDRATAEAFF.

This clonotype was counted between two and nine times. This chain connects TRBV20-1 to TRBJ1-1; D unclear. V was trimmed by 6 bases and J by 4 bases, leaving 6 bases between them. Germline CDR1 is DFQATT and CDR2 is SNEGSKA (reference sequence). This CDR3 has 10 amino acids. DNA for the CDR3: TGCAGTGCCCTCAGCACTGAAGCTTTCTTT. Amino acids: CSALSTEAFF.

The table lists this clonotype with a few counts. The junction departs from germline at one end; a sequencing error may be responsible. V gene TRBV27 combines with J gene TRBJ2-7, with D possibly being TRBD2 (5 bases). The CDR3 length is 15 residues. Germline V CDR1 and CDR2: MNHEY, SMNVEV (reference sequence). CDR3 sequence reads: CASSLSVRGSREQYF. The CDR3 region has the DNA TGTGCCAGCAGCTTATCAGTTCGGGGTTCGAGGGAGCAGTACTTC.

This clonotype was observed many times. CDR3 DNA: TGTGCCAGCAGCGTAGCGGGAGGGCCGTACAATGAGCAGTTCTTC. Amino acid sequence: CASSVAGGPYNEQFF. This chain connects TRBV9 to TRBJ2-1; 8 bases are a match to TRBD2. Germline V lookup: CDR1 SGDLS, CDR2 YYNGEE. The CDR3 contains 15 residues. The V and J ends lost 0 bases and 4 bases, in that order; junction bases with no gene match: 3.